One and the same sample provided the 30 T cell receptor beta chains below, sequenced in a study of spatial heterogeneity in lung cancer. TCRdb fed the 5' RACE reads into MiXCR, producing one record per CDR3 protein. The sample lists under 150,000 distinct CDR3 sequences, approximately 10% seen once, with around 24% in the top ten. Sample time point: blood at routine non-recurrence follow-up after resection. The source was PBMCs, collected at follow-up. These receptors originate from a female donor with early-stage non-small cell lung cancer.

The chain uses TRBV18 and TRBJ1-4; D remains unclear. The V gene's germline CDR1 is KGHSH and CDR2 LQKENI. There are 13 residues in the CDR3. The V end lost 3 bases, the J end lost 4 bases, and 6 bases lay between the germline ends. The CDR3 coding sequence is TGTGCCAGCTCACCGGACCTTAATGAAAAACTGTTTTTT. This gives the protein CASSPDLNEKLFF.

This clonotype has more than one count but fewer than ten. The V and J genes are TRBV20-1 and TRBJ2-2; 10 positions match TRBD2. Per germline, CDR1 DFQATT and CDR2 SNEGSKA (reference sequence). This CDR3 contains 15 residues. Trimming removed 8 bases from V and 4 bases from J; junction bases left unmatched: 10. The CDR3 loop is CSTTLAGGGTGELFF. The CDR3 DNA reads TGCAGTACTACCTTAGCGGGAGGAGGCACCGGGGAGCTGTTTTTT.

The chain links TRBV7-9 to TRBJ2-3; 8 positions match TRBD2. J lost 2 bases, V lost 0 bases, and 4 bases had no gene match. The CDR3 extends over 16 amino acids. Per germline, CDR1 SEHNR and CDR2 FQNEAQ (reference sequence). This chain's CDR3 is CASSLAGTRHTDTQYF. CDR3 in DNA: TGTGCCAGCAGCTTAGCCGGGACTAGACACACAGATACGCAGTATTTT.

This clonotype was recorded a few times. The chain employs TRBV28 and TRBJ2-5; 8 nucleotides line up with TRBD2. The germline V gene encodes CDR1 MDHEN and CDR2 SYDVKM. V trimming: 4 bases; J trimming: 1 base; junction bases outside the gene matches: 5. This CDR3 is 15 amino acids long. The CDR3 reads CASSSSGLIQETQYF. The CDR3 DNA sequence: TGTGCCAGCAGTTCTAGCGGGCTTATCCAAGAGACCCAGTACTTC.

J is TRBJ2-4 and V is TRBV29-1; 7 nucleotides agree with TRBD1. After removal of 6 bases from V and 3 bases from J, the junction contained 5 bases not matched to a gene. The CDR3 covers 13 residues. Germline CDR1 reads SQVTM; CDR2 reads ANQGSEA. In DNA, the CDR3 is TGCAGCGTCAACACAGGGGTCAAAAACATTCAGTACTTC. Amino acids: CSVNTGVKNIQYF.

This chain connects TRBV13 to TRBJ2-5, with 7 bases matching TRBD1. This CDR3 has 16 amino acids. Germline V lookup: CDR1 PRHDT, CDR2 FYEKMQ (reference sequence). The ends lost 0 bases at V and 5 bases at J; junction bases unmatched: 9. In DNA form, the CDR3 reads TGTGCCAGCAGCTTAGGCCCACAGGGGCGCGGGGAGACCCAGTACTTC. Translating it yields CASSLGPQGRGETQYF.

This clonotype was detected ten times or more. The rearrangement links TRBV7-6 to TRBJ2-3, with TRBD2 matching 14 bases. J gave up 4 bases and V 5 bases, and 8 bases lay outside the gene matches. The CDR3 is made up of 17 amino acids. Germline CDR1 SGHVS, CDR2 FNYEAQ. The chain's CDR3 is CASSQGTSGSSADTQYF. Written as DNA, the CDR3 is TGTGCCAGCAGCCAAGGGACTAGCGGGAGTAGCGCAGATACGCAGTATTTT.

The genes are TRBV27 and TRBJ2-2, with D possibly matching TRBD2 (5 bases). The CDR3 totals 16 residues. CDR1 is MNHEY, CDR2 SMNVEV, per germline (reference sequence). Trimming pared 5 bases from V and 0 bases from J, leaving 13 bases between. CDR3 amino acids: CASSRAGSANTGELFF. CDR3 nucleotide sequence: TGTGCCAGCAGTAGGGCGGGCTCTGCGAACACCGGGGAGCTGTTTTTT.

The rearrangement joins TRBV29-1 to TRBJ2-3; 8 bases align to TRBD1. The germline gives CDR1 SQVTM, CDR2 ANQGSEA. The CDR3 is 14 residues long. V gave up 3 bases and J gave up 3 bases; unmatched junction bases: 5. The CDR3 spells CSVDGDRGTDTQYF. CDR3 in DNA: TGCAGCGTTGATGGAGACAGGGGAACAGATACGCAGTATTTT.

There are a few counts of this clonotype. V usage is TRBV12-3 or TRBV12-4 and J usage is TRBJ2-3, with 7 bases lining up with TRBD1. The CDR3 is 14 amino acids. Trimming took 3 bases from V and 7 from J; bases not matched to a gene: 7. As DNA, the CDR3 is TGTGCCAGCAGTTTTGAAGGGGGCATAAATACGCAGTATTTT. Its protein is CASSFEGGINTQYF.

The table lists this clonotype with many counts. The chain couples TRBV20-1 to TRBJ2-1; D ambiguous. The CDR3 has 11 amino acids. The V and J ends lost 0 bases and 11 bases respectively, with 8 bases between them. The V gene's germline CDR1 is DFQATT and CDR2 SNEGSKA (reference sequence). The CDR3 DNA follows: TGCAGTGCTAGAGATGAACGGAAGCAGTTCTTC. It encodes CSARDERKQFF.

This clonotype has a handful of counts. V gene TRBV29-1 combines with J gene TRBJ1-2; 9 nucleotides match TRBD1. The CDR3 covers 14 residues. Trimming took 7 bases from V and 1 from J; bases not matched to a gene: 7. CDR1 and CDR2 from the germline V gene are SQVTM and ANQGSEA. In DNA, the CDR3 is TGCAGCGGACGGACAGGGGCGAATAACTATGGCTACACCTTC. Translating it yields CSGRTGANNYGYTF.

This clonotype was observed at least ten times. CDR3 loop: CATSRDTRQETQYF. The DNA for the CDR3 is TGTGCCACCAGCAGAGATACGCGACAAGAGACCCAGTACTTC. The rearrangement links TRBV15 to TRBJ2-5; no definite D call. Deletions cut 0 bases from V and 2 bases from J, with 7 bases between. The CDR3 is made up of 14 amino acids. Germline assignment: CDR1 LNHNV and CDR2 YYDKDF (reference sequence).

The table lists this clonotype with a few counts. CDR3 region: CASRTPSSGSRPEQFF. The CDR3 bases are TGTGCCAGCAGAACCCCGTCGAGCGGGAGTCGTCCTGAGCAGTTCTTC. The chain carries TRBV28 and TRBJ2-1, with 8 bases identical to TRBD2. V dropped 6 bases and J dropped 9; count of bases not matched to a gene: 16. The CDR3 length is 16 residues. The germline gives CDR1 MDHEN, CDR2 SYDVKM.

This clonotype was found many times. The chain has TRBV10-3 and TRBJ2-1; D may be TRBD1 or TRBD2 (5 bases each). The CDR3 contains 15 residues. Germline CDR1 ENHRY, CDR2 SYGVKD. Trimming removed 5 bases from V and 4 bases from J, with 15 bases in between. Here the CDR3 reads CAISSDGTRYNEQFF. The CDR3 DNA follows: TGTGCCATCAGTTCGGACGGGACGAGGTACAATGAGCAGTTCTTC.

This clonotype was recorded at least ten times. The chain uses TRBV27 and TRBJ2-1, with D hard to call. There are 15 residues in the CDR3. The germline V gene has CDR1 MNHEY and CDR2 SMNVEV (reference sequence). Trimming removed 10 bases from V and 2 bases from J, with 18 bases in between. The CDR3 is CATQTSSYTYNEQFF. CDR3 DNA sequence: TGTGCCACCCAAACATCGTCTTATACCTACAATGAGCAGTTCTTC.

V is TRBV29-1 and J is TRBJ2-1; 10 bases fit TRBD2. After removal of 6 bases from V and 2 bases from J, the junction contained 13 bases not matched to a gene. Germline V CDR1 and CDR2: SQVTM, ANQGSEA. This CDR3 has 17 amino acids. The CDR3 sequence: CSVASGRAGLAYNEQFF. The CDR3 DNA reads as TGCAGCGTCGCCAGCGGGAGGGCCGGCTTGGCCTACAATGAGCAGTTCTTC.

The V gene is TRBV7-2, the J gene TRBJ1-4; unclear D gene. The CDR3 runs to 15 residues. Trimming left V 6 bases short and J 8 bases short, with 19 bases between. Germline V CDR1 and CDR2: SGHTA, FQGNSA. CDR3 residues: CASRDKTGLGEKLFF. In nucleotides, the CDR3 is TGTGCCAGCAGGGATAAGACGGGGTTGGGCGAAAAACTGTTTTTT.

This clonotype occurred many times. This chain uses TRBV27 with TRBJ2-3, with a possible D match to TRBD1 (6 bases). The CDR3 spans 17 residues. Looked up from germline, CDR1 is MNHEY and CDR2 is SMNVEV (reference sequence). Trimming stripped 8 bases from V and 7 bases from J, with 28 bases between. The CDR3 reads CASRALKGERFPNTQYF. For the CDR3, the DNA is TGTGCCAGCCGCGCGTTGAAGGGGGAGCGCTTCCCAAATACGCAGTATTTT.

This clonotype was counted between two and nine times. The genes are TRBV29-1 and TRBJ2-1, with TRBD1 matching 9 bases. The CDR3 loop spans 13 amino acids. Germline V gives CDR1 SQVTM, CDR2 ANQGSEA. V lost 8 bases and J lost 7; bases outside the gene matches: 9. DNA for the CDR3: TGCAGCCTTGGACAGGGGAGGATGAATGAGCAGTTCTTC. It is translated as CSLGQGRMNEQFF.

On this clonotype: Mismatch with germline at one junction end may stem from a read error. CDR3 region: CASSSSSGRKGLF. Here the CDR3 DNA reads TGTGCCAGCAGCTCATCTAGCGGGAGAAAAGGGCTCTTC. V is TRBV5-5 and J is TRBJ2-1; 10 bases are a match to TRBD2. The germline gives CDR1 SGHKS, CDR2 YYEKEE (reference sequence). CDR3 size: 13 residues.

This clonotype was picked up many times. The chain uses TRBV29-1 and TRBJ2-1; D could derive from TRBD1 or TRBD2 (6 bases each). The CDR3 extends over 16 amino acids. The V end lost 4 bases, the J end lost 6 bases, and 22 bases lay between the germline ends. The germline CDR1 and CDR2 sequences are SQVTM and ANQGSEA. The CDR3 loop is CSVVLLQGGGSNEQFF. CDR3 DNA sequence: TGCAGCGTTGTCCTCCTACAGGGTGGAGGGAGCAATGAGCAGTTCTTC.

Many counts were recorded for this clonotype. V and J are TRBV28 and TRBJ1-2; D perhaps matches TRBD1 (5 bases). The V and J ends lost 3 bases and 4 bases respectively, with 12 bases between them. Germline loops: CDR1 MDHEN, CDR2 SYDVKM. The CDR3 is made up of 14 amino acids. CDR3 loop: CASSFVLGPYGYTF. DNA of the CDR3: TGTGCCAGCAGTTTCGTACTGGGGCCCTATGGCTACACCTTC.

V is TRBV5-1 and J is TRBJ2-7; 7 positions match TRBD2. CDR1 and CDR2 from the germline V gene are SGHRS and YFSETQ. The V segment lost 2 bases and the J segment 1 base; nucleotides outside the gene matches: 9. This CDR3 region has 16 residues. The CDR3 nucleotides are TGCGCCAGCAGCTTTAGCCCAGCGGGATTATCCTACGAGCAGTACTTC. It translates to CASSFSPAGLSYEQYF.

This clonotype has more than one count but fewer than ten. The chain employs TRBV7-8 and TRBJ2-4; no firm D call. The germline CDR1 and CDR2 sequences are SGHVS and FQNEAQ. The CDR3 spans 15 residues. The ends were cut back, 7 bases at V and 0 bases at J, with 13 bases in the middle. This chain's CDR3 is CASTNFGIAKNIQYF. Written as DNA, the CDR3 is TGTGCCAGCACCAACTTTGGGATAGCCAAAAACATTCAGTACTTC.

J is TRBJ1-2 and V is TRBV9; 9 nucleotides agree with TRBD1. Trimming at V came to 4 bases and at J to 8 bases, leaving 12 bases not matched to a gene. The germline V gene encodes CDR1 SGDLS and CDR2 YYNGEE. This CDR3 has 15 residues. CDR3 protein: CASSPGTGPLVGYTF. Written as DNA, the CDR3 is TGTGCCAGCAGCCCCGGGACAGGGCCTCTTGTCGGCTACACCTTC.

The J gene is TRBJ2-5, the V gene TRBV29-1; possible D gene TRBD2, 6 bases. The CDR3 spans 17 residues. Germline values: CDR1 SQVTM, CDR2 ANQGSEA. The germline V and J ends were trimmed by 0 bases and 0 bases, with 17 bases remaining between them. The CDR3: CSVEESPLLADQETQYF. The DNA for the CDR3 is TGCAGCGTTGAAGAATCACCCCTATTAGCGGACCAAGAGACCCAGTACTTC.

The genes are TRBV20-1 and TRBJ2-5; tentatively, D is TRBD1 (5 bases). Trimming took off 5 bases at V and 3 bases at J, with 13 bases between the two ends. This CDR3 comprises 13 residues. CDR1 and CDR2 from the germline V gene are DFQATT and SNEGSKA (reference sequence). CDR3 nucleotide sequence: TGCAGTGCTCCACGAGCAGGGAAAGAGACCCAGTACTTC. This codes for CSAPRAGKETQYF.

The rearrangement links TRBV6-2 or TRBV6-3 to TRBJ2-1; 11 bases agree with TRBD2. Germline lookup yields CDR1 MNHEY and CDR2 SVGEGT. The V gene end was trimmed by 6 bases and the J gene end by 7 bases; junction bases not matched to a gene: 14. The CDR3 length is 17 residues. The chain's CDR3 is CASRTGSDPSGRNEQFF. The CDR3 DNA follows: TGTGCCAGCAGAACCGGGTCAGATCCTAGCGGGAGGAATGAGCAGTTCTTC.

This clonotype came up many times. The chain employs TRBV2 and TRBJ1-5, with 7 positions matching TRBD1. Germline V gene sequence: CDR1 SNHLY, CDR2 FYNNEI. CDR3 length: 16 amino acids. After removal of 6 bases from V and 0 bases from J, the junction contained 8 bases not matched to a gene. CDR3 bases: TGTGCCAGCAGCGGAGGACAGGATTATAGCAATCAGCCCCAGCATTTT. Translating it yields CASSGGQDYSNQPQHF.